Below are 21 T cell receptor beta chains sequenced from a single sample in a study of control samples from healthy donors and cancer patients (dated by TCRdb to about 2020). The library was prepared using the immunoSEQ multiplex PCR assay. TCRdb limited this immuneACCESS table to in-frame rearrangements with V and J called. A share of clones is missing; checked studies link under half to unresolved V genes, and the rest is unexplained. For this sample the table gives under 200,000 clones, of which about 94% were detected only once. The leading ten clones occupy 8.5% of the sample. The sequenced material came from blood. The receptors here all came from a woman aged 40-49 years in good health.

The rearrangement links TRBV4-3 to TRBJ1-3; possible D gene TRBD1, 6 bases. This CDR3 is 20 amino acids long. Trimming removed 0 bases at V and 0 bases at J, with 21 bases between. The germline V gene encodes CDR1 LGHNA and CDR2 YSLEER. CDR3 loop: CASSQDRPRQAAYSGNTIYF. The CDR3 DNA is TGCGCCAGCAGCCAAGATCGGCCTAGACAGGCCGCCTACTCTGGAAACACCATATATTTT.

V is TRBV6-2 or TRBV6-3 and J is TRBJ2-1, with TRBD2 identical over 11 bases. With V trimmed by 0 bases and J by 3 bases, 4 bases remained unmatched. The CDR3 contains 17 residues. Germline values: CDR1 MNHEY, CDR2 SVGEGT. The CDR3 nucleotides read TGTGCCAGCAGTTACTCGAAGGGACTAGCGGACTACAATGAGCAGTTCTTC. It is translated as CASSYSKGLADYNEQFF.

The CDR3 here is CASSLKSAAARTDTQYF. In nucleotides, the CDR3 is TGTGCCAGCAGCTTAAAATCGGCAGCCGCCCGCACAGATACGCAGTATTTT. The chain carries TRBV7-2 and TRBJ2-3, with D uncertain. The CDR3 is made up of 17 amino acids. The V end was cut by 2 bases, the J end by 1 base, with 16 bases between. Looked up from germline, CDR1 is SGHTA and CDR2 is FQGNSA.

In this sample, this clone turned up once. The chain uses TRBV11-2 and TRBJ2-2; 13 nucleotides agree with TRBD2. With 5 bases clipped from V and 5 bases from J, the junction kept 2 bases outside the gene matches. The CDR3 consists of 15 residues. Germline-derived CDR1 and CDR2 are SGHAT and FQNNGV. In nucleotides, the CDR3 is TGTGCCAGCAGCCCGGGACTAGCGGGGACCGGGGAGCTGTTTTTT. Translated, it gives CASSPGLAGTGELFF.

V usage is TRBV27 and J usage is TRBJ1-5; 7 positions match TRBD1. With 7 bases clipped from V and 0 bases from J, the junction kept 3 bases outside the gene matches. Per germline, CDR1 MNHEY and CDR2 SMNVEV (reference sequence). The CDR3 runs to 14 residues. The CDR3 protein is CASKGQYSNQPQHF. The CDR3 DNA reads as TGTGCCAGCAAGGGACAGTATAGCAATCAGCCCCAGCATTTT.

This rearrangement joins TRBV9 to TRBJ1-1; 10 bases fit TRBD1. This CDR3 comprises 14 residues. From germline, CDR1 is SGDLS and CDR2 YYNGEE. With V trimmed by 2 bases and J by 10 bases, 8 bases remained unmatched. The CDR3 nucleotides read TGTGCCAGCAGCGTGGGACAGGGGTATCTTGGAGCTTTCTTT. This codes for CASSVGQGYLGAFF.

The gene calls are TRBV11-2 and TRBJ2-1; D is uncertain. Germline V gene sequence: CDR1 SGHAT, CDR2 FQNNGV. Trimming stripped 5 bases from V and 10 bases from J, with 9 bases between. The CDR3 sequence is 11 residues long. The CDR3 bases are TGTGCCAGCAGCCTCCAGCAAGAGCAGTTCTTC. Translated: CASSLQQEQFF.

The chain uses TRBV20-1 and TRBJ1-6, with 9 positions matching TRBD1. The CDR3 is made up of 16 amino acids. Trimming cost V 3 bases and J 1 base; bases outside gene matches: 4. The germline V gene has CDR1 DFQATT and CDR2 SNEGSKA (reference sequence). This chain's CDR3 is CSASRGQGSYNSPLHF. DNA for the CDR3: TGCAGTGCTAGTAGGGGACAGGGTTCCTATAATTCACCCCTCCACTTT.

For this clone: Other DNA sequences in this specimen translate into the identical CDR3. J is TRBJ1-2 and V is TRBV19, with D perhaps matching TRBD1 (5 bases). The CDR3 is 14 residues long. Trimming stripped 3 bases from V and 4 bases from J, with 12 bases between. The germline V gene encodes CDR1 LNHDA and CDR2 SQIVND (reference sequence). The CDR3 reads CASSIPGTAYGYTF. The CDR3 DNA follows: TGTGCCAGTAGTATCCCCGGGACGGCCTATGGCTACACCTTC.

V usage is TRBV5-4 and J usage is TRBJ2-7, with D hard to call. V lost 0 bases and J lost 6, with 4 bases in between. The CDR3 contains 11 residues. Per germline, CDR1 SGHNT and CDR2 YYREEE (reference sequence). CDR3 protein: CASSLVGEQYF. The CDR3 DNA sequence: TGTGCCAGCAGCTTGGTGGGCGAGCAGTACTTC.

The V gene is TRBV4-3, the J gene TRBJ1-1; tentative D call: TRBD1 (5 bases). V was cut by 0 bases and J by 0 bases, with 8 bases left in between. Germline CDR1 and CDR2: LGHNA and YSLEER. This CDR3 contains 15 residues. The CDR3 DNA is TGCGCCAGCAGCCAAGAGGGGGTTATGAACACTGAAGCTTTCTTT. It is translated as CASSQEGVMNTEAFF.

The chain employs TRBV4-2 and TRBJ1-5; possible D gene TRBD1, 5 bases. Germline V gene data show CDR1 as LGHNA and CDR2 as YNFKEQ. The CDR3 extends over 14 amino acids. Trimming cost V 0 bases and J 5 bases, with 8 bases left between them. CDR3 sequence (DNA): TGTGCCAGCAGCCAAGACAGGGATGATCAGCCCCAGCATTTT. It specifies CASSQDRDDQPQHF.

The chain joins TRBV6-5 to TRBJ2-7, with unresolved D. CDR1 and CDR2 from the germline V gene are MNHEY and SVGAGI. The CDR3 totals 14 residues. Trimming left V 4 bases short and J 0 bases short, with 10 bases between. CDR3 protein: CASSSTLSSYEQYF. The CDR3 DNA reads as TGTGCCAGCAGTTCGACCCTAAGCTCCTACGAGCAGTACTTC.

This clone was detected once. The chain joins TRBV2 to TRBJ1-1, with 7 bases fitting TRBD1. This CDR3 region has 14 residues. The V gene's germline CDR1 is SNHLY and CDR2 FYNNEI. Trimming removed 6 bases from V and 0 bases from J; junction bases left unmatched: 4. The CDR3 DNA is TGTGCCAGCAGGAGGGGGACAGTGAACACTGAAGCTTTCTTT. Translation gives CASRRGTVNTEAFF. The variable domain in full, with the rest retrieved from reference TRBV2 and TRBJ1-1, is EPEVTQTPSHQVTQMGQEVILRCVPISNHLYFYWYRQILGQKVEFLVSFYNNEISEKSEIFDDQFSVERPDGSNFTLKIRSTKLEDSAMYFCASRRGTVNTEAFFGQGTRLTVV.

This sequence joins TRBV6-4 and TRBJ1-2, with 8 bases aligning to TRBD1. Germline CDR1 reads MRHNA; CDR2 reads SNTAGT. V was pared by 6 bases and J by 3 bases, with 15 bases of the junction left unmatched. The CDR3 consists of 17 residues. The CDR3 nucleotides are TGTGCCAGCAGCGCTGGACAGGGCCTGACAAGTGACTATGGCTACACCTTC. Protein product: CASSAGQGLTSDYGYTF.

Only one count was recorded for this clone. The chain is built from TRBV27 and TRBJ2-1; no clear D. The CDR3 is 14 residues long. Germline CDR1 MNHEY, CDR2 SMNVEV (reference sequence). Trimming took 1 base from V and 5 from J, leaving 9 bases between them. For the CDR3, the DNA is TGTGCCAGCAGTTTATTGGTAGCAAACAATGAGCAGTTCTTC. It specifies CASSLLVANNEQFF.

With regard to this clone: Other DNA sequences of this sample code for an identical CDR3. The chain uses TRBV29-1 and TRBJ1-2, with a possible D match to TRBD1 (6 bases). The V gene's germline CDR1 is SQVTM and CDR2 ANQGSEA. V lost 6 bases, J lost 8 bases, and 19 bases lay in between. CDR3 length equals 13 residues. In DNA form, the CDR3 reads TGCAGCGTGGGGCCTCAGGGGTGGGGGGGCTACACCTTC. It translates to CSVGPQGWGGYTF.

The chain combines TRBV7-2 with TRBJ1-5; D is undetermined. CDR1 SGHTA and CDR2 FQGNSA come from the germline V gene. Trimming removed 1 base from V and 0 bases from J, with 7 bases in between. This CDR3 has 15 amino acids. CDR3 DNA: TGTGCCAGCAGCTTAGATAGGTATAGCAATCAGCCCCAGCATTTT. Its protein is CASSLDRYSNQPQHF.

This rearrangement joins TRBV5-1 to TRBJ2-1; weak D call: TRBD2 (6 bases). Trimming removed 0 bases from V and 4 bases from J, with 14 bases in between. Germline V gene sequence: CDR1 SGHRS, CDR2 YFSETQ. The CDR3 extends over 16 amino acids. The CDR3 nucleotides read TGCGCCAGCAGCTTGGATGAGGGAGGCCCATACAATGAGCAGTTCTTC. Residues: CASSLDEGGPYNEQFF.

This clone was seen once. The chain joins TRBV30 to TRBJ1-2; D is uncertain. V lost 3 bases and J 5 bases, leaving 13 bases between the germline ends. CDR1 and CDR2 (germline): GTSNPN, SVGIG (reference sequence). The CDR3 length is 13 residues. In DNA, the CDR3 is TGTGCCTGGAGGGGCCGTGTTTTATATGGCTACACCTTC. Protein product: CAWRGRVLYGYTF.

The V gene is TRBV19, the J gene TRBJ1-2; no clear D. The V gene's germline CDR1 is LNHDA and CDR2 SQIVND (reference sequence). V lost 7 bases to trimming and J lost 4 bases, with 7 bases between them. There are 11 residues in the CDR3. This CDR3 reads CASKGTYGYTF. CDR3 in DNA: TGTGCCAGTAAAGGTACCTATGGCTACACCTTC.